Detailed here is one T cell receptor (beta chain). Germline loops: CDR1 MNHEY, CDR2 SVGAGI. There are 15 residues in the CDR3. Deletions cut 4 bases from V and 6 bases from J, with 16 bases between. This sample was included in a study of control samples from healthy donors and cancer patients. Repertoires were generated with immunoSEQ multiplex PCR, while TCRdb's copy carries only in-frame clones and drops some. This sample has some 140,000 clones, with 94% found just once. The rearrangement uses TRBV6-5 and TRBJ1-5, with a possible D match to TRBD1 (6 bases). The receptor's source is a man aged 35 to 55 in good health. The sequenced material came from blood. The CDR3 reads CASSSSRRGAQPQHF. As DNA, the CDR3 is TGTGCCAGCAGTTCCTCCCGCCGGGGGGCTCAGCCCCAGCATTTT.